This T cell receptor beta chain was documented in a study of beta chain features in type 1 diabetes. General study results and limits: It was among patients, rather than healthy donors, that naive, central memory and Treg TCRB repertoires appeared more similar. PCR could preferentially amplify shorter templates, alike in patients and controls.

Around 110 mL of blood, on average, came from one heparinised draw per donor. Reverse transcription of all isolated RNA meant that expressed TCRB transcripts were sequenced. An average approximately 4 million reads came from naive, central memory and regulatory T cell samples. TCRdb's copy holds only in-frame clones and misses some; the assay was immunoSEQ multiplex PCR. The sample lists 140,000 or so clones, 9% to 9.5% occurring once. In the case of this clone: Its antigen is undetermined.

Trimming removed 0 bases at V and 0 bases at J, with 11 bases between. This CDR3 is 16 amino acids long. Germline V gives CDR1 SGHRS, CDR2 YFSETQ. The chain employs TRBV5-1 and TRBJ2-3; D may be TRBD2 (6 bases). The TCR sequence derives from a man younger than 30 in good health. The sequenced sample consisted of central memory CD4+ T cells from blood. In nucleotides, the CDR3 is TGCGCCAGCAGCTTGGTGGAGGGACTCAGCACAGATACGCAGTATTTT. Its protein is CASSLVEGLSTDTQYF. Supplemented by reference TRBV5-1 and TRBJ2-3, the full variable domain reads KAGVTQTPRYLIKTRGQQVTLSCSPISGHRSVSWYQQTPGQGLQFLFEYFSETQRNKGNFPGRFSGRQFSNSRSEMNVSTLELGDSALYLCASSLVEGLSTDTQYFGPGTRLTVL.